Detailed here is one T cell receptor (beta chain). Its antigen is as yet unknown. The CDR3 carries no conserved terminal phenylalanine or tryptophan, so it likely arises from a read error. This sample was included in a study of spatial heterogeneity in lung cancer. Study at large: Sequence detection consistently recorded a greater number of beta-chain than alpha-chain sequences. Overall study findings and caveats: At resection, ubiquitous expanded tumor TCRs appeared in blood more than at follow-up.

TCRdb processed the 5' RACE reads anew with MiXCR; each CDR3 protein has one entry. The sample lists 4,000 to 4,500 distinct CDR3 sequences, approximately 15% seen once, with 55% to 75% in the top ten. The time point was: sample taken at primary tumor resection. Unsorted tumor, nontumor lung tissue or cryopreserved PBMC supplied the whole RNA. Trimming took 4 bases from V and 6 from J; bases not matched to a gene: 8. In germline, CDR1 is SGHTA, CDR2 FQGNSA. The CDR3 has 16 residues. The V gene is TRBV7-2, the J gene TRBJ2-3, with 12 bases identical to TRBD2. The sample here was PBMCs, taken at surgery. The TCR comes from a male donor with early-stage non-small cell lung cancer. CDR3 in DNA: TGTGCCAGCAGCTCTACTAGCGGGAGGCCAGGGGATACGCAGTATTAT. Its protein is CASSSTSGRPGDTQYY.